The next 31 T cell receptor beta chains were all read from a single sample in a study of molecular identifiers for immune sequencing clone quantification. In TCRdb, the PCR reads were re-called with MiXCR into one record per CDR3 protein. The sample includes tens of thousands of distinct CDR3 sequences, 24% seen only once; the top ten take about 1%. Sequenced material: naive CD8+ T cells from blood, with Jurkat cell RNA spiked in. Subset reported: FACS-sorted CD8+CD4-CCR7+CD45RA+ naive T cells. The receptors originated from a human donor in good health. Some libraries in this study had Jurkat cell RNA spiked in.

This clonotype was counted many times. The J gene is TRBJ2-5, the V gene TRBV20-1, with 10 bases identical to TRBD2. The J segment lost 1 base and the V segment lost 6 bases, leaving 11 bases of the junction unmatched. The CDR3 spans 16 residues. Germline assignment: CDR1 DFQATT and CDR2 SNEGSKA (reference sequence). CDR3 residues: CSALGRAGGLQETQYF. The CDR3 nucleotides are TGCAGTGCACTAGGTCGAGCGGGAGGGCTCCAAGAGACCCAGTACTTC.

This clonotype was detected many times. The CDR3 is CASRPGGSSYNSPLHF. The CDR3 DNA follows: TGTGCCAGCAGACCAGGGGGTAGCTCCTATAATTCACCCCTCCACTTT. The genes are TRBV7-2 and TRBJ1-6, with TRBD1 matching over 7 bases. Germline V gene lookup returns CDR1 SGHTA and CDR2 FQGNSA. This CDR3 contains 16 residues. The junction had 5 bases not matched to a gene; V was cut back by 6 bases and J by 0 bases. Variable domain in full (rest from reference TRBV7-2 and TRBJ1-6): GAGVSQSPSNKVTEKGKDVELRCDPISGHTALYWYRQSLGQGLEFLIYFQGNSAPDKSGLPSDRFSAERTGGSVSTLTIQRTQQEDSAVYLCASRPGGSSYNSPLHFGNGTRLTVT.

In the case of this clonotype: With a much larger clone just one base away, this may be a read error. The chain links TRBV20-1 to TRBJ2-1; tentative D call: TRBD2 (5 bases). The CDR3 runs to 15 residues. Germline assignment: CDR1 DFQATT and CDR2 SNEGSKA (reference sequence). The CDR3 DNA reads as TGCAGTGCTAGCGGGAAACTAGATTCCTACAATGGGCAGTTCTTC. It yields the protein CSASGKLDSYNGQFF.

For this clonotype: A read error is possible here, since a much larger clone lies one base away. V gene TRBV4-1 combines with J gene TRBJ2-1; tentatively, D is TRBD1 (5 bases). Per germline, CDR1 MGHRA and CDR2 YSYEKL. The length of the CDR3 is 15 residues. DNA for the CDR3: TGCGCCAGCAGCCAACAGGGATCACCCAACGATGAGCAGTCCTTC. This codes for CASSQQGSPNDEQSF.

This clonotype was recorded at least ten times. This chain joins TRBV7-9 and TRBJ1-1; maybe TRBD1 (6 bases). V lost 1 base, J lost 4 bases, and 7 bases lay in between. Per germline, CDR1 SEHNR and CDR2 FQNEAQ (reference sequence). The CDR3 is 13 amino acids. CDR3 bases: TGTGCCAGCAGCTTAGAAGGGGGCACTGAAGCTTTCTTT. Encoded protein: CASSLEGGTEAFF.

The V gene is TRBV7-9, the J gene TRBJ1-2; D unresolved. Germline V gives CDR1 SEHNR, CDR2 FQNEAQ (reference sequence). The V end lost 5 bases, the J end lost 4 bases, and 17 bases lay between the germline ends. The CDR3 spans 15 residues. The CDR3 DNA reads TGTGCCAGCAGCAAACGGGAGTTTCAACCCTATGGCTACACCTTC. Translating gives CASSKREFQPYGYTF.

This clonotype has ten or more counts. V is TRBV27 and J is TRBJ2-3, with 9 nucleotides matching TRBD2. The junction had 7 bases not matched to a gene; V was cut back by 1 base and J by 5 bases. The CDR3 contains 16 residues. The germline CDR1 and CDR2 sequences are MNHEY and SMNVEV (reference sequence). The CDR3 DNA sequence: TGTGCCAGCAGTTTATACTACGCTAGCGGGGAAGATACGCAGTATTTT. As protein: CASSLYYASGEDTQYF.

This clonotype was detected a few times. The chain carries TRBV19 and TRBJ1-5, with 7 bases identical to TRBD1. Trimming took 3 bases from V and 1 from J; bases not matched to a gene: 3. From germline, CDR1 is LNHDA and CDR2 SQIVND (reference sequence). The CDR3 extends over 15 amino acids. CDR3: CASSMGQRSNQPQHF. The CDR3 region has the DNA TGTGCCAGTAGTATGGGACAGAGGAGCAATCAGCCCCAGCATTTT.

On this clonotype: Compared with germline, one end of the junction differs, possibly owing to a read error. J is TRBJ2-3 and V is TRBV3-1; 12 bases align to TRBD2. The germline V gene has CDR1 LGHDT and CDR2 YNNKEL (reference sequence). The CDR3 runs 18 residues. This chain's CDR3 is CASSHRKGTSGFPDTPSF. CDR3 DNA sequence: TGTGCCAGCAGCCACCGAAAAGGGACTAGCGGGTTCCCCGATACGCCGTCTTTT.

This clonotype was counted at least ten times. The V call is TRBV7-9, the J call TRBJ1-5; D might be TRBD1 (6 bases). The CDR3 length is 17 residues. V was clipped by 0 bases and J by 2 bases, with 14 bases between them. CDR1 is SEHNR, CDR2 FQNEAQ, per germline (reference sequence). The CDR3 reads CASSLAQTGFGNQPQHF. As DNA, the CDR3 is TGTGCCAGCAGCTTAGCCCAGACAGGTTTTGGCAATCAGCCCCAGCATTTT.

The chain recombines TRBV7-2 with TRBJ2-7, with TRBD2 as a possible D gene (6 bases). Trimming removed 2 bases from V and 6 bases from J, with 26 bases in between. The length of the CDR3 is 18 residues. Germline loops: CDR1 SGHTA, CDR2 FQGNSA. The CDR3 nucleotides are TGTGCCAGCAGCTTAAATGGTGGTGCTCCGGGACGGGACTGCGAGCAGTACTTC. This sequence encodes CASSLNGGAPGRDCEQYF.

A note on this clonotype: Since a much larger clone is just one base distant, this may be a read error. The V and J genes are TRBV20-1 and TRBJ1-5; D not certain. CDR3 length equals 16 residues. Germline CDR1 and CDR2: DFQATT and SNEGSKA (reference sequence). CDR3 protein: CSARVVDQFGNHPQHF. CDR3 coding DNA: TGCAGTGCTAGAGTCGTGGACCAGTTTGGCAATCACCCCCAGCATTTT.

The sample holds many counts of this clonotype. V and J are TRBV5-4 and TRBJ1-5; 7 bases align to TRBD1. In germline, CDR1 is SGHNT, CDR2 YYREEE (reference sequence). The CDR3 consists of 13 residues. J gave up 7 bases and V 0 bases, and 1 base lay outside the gene matches. CDR3 in DNA: TGTGCCAGCAGCTTGGACAGGGGACAGCCCCAGCATTTT. This translates into CASSLDRGQPQHF.

This clonotype was counted many times. The chain recombines TRBV6-5 with TRBJ1-1; D unclear. This CDR3 contains 13 residues. Germline CDR1 MNHEY, CDR2 SVGAGI. V was cut by 5 bases and J by 5 bases, with 12 bases left in between. CDR3 protein: CASSRLISTEAFF. The CDR3 DNA is TGTGCCAGCAGTCGCCTAATAAGTACTGAAGCTTTCTTT.

This clonotype was counted ten times or more. The chain uses TRBV2 and TRBJ2-3; tentatively, D is TRBD2 (5 bases). The CDR3 length is 15 residues. Germline-derived CDR1 and CDR2 are SNHLY and FYNNEI. Trimming shortened V by 2 bases and J by 5 bases, and 14 bases separated the two germline ends. CDR3 sequence: CASSESDYELDTQYF. The CDR3 bases are TGTGCCAGCAGTGAATCCGACTACGAGTTAGATACGCAGTATTTT.

About this clonotype: This may be a read error, as it is one base from a much larger clone. A read error is likely, as this CDR3 ends without the conserved phenylalanine or tryptophan. The chain couples TRBV6-4 to TRBJ2-5; D gene uncertain. The germline V gene has CDR1 MRHNA and CDR2 SNTAGT. The CDR3 covers 12 residues. The ends were cut back, 7 bases at V and 4 bases at J, with 10 bases in the middle. CDR3: CASIFMRETQYL. For the CDR3, the DNA is TGTGCCAGCATATTTATGCGAGAGACCCAGTACTTA.

For the CDR3, the DNA is TGTGCCGGCGGCTTCCCCCCACTACTAGGTGGTGAGCAGTTCTTC. This sequence encodes CAGGFPPLLGGEQFF. The rearrangement links TRBV11-2 to TRBJ2-1; TRBD2 is a possible D gene (5 bases). The CDR3 extends over 15 amino acids. Trimming shortened V by 11 bases and J by 9 bases, and 26 bases separated the two germline ends. Germline CDR1 is SGHAT and CDR2 is FQNNGV.

This clonotype was recorded many times. This chain connects TRBV10-3 to TRBJ2-5; TRBD1 matches at 11 bases. CDR1 is ENHRY and CDR2 is SYGVKD in the germline V gene. V trimming: 2 bases; J trimming: 1 base; junction bases outside the gene matches: 3. There are 16 residues in the CDR3. CDR3 nucleotide sequence: TGTGCCATCAGTGAGGGGGACAGGGGGACCCAAGAGACCCAGTACTTC. It yields the protein CAISEGDRGTQETQYF.

This clonotype came up many times. This chain joins TRBV4-3 and TRBJ2-1, with 8 bases matching TRBD2. CDR1 and CDR2 (germline): LGHNA, YSLEER. The CDR3 is made up of 18 amino acids. Trimming took 0 bases from V and 4 from J; bases not matched to a gene: 11. CDR3 protein: CASSQDSVSSGLYNEQFF. In nucleotides, the CDR3 is TGCGCCAGCAGCCAAGATTCGGTTTCTAGCGGGTTATACAATGAGCAGTTCTTC.

This clonotype was picked up a small number of times. The chain couples TRBV7-3 to TRBJ2-3, with 10 bases lining up with TRBD2. This CDR3 is built from 16 residues. The J segment lost 6 bases and the V segment lost 5 bases, leaving 11 bases of the junction unmatched. The V gene's germline CDR1 is SGHTA and CDR2 FQGTGA. CDR3 protein: CASSSGLAGAMDTQYF. The CDR3 region has the DNA TGTGCCAGCAGCAGTGGGCTAGCGGGAGCAATGGATACGCAGTATTTT. Variable domain in full (rest from reference TRBV7-3 and TRBJ2-3): GAGVSQTPSNKVTEKGKYVELRCDPISGHTALYWYRQSLGQGPEFLIYFQGTGAADDSGLPNDRFFAVRPEGSVSTLKIQRTERGDSAVYLCASSSGLAGAMDTQYFGPGTRLTVL.

This clonotype was seen repeatedly, ten times or more. The genes are TRBV2 and TRBJ2-3; 7 positions match TRBD2. The CDR3 totals 16 residues. The germline V gene has CDR1 SNHLY and CDR2 FYNNEI. Germline trimming cut 1 base from V and 1 base from J; bases unmatched to any gene: 5. The CDR3 DNA sequence: TGTGCCAGCAGTGAAGTCTGGACTAGGGGCACAGATACGCAGTATTTT. The encoded protein is CASSEVWTRGTDTQYF.

V usage is TRBV6-1 and J usage is TRBJ2-7; possibly TRBD1 for D (6 bases). Germline assignment: CDR1 MNHNS and CDR2 SASEGT. The V end lost 10 bases, the J end lost 2 bases, and 15 bases lay between the germline ends. The CDR3 has 13 amino acids. CDR3 sequence: CAIQSQGTYEQYF. The CDR3, as DNA: TGTGCCATCCAATCCCAGGGGACCTACGAGCAGTACTTC.

This clonotype was observed many times. In nucleotides, the CDR3 is TGCAGCGTTGTCAAGGAGGAGACCCAGTACTTC. This gives the protein CSVVKEETQYF. V usage is TRBV29-1 and J usage is TRBJ2-5, with no clear D. CDR3 length: 11 residues. With 4 bases removed from V and 5 bases from J, the gap between germline ends came to 8 bases. The V gene's germline CDR1 is SQVTM and CDR2 ANQGSEA.

This clonotype has ten or more counts. The chain employs TRBV28 and TRBJ2-1; D may match TRBD1 or TRBD2 (5 bases each). CDR3 length: 12 residues. Trimming took off 6 bases at V and 9 bases at J, with 12 bases between the two ends. Germline V gene sequence: CDR1 MDHEN, CDR2 SYDVKM. The CDR3 here is CASRNWGFEQFF. The CDR3 coding sequence is TGTGCCAGCAGGAATTGGGGGTTTGAGCAGTTCTTC.

Within the sample, this clonotype is medium-sized. V is TRBV2 and J is TRBJ2-3; D call uncertain. CDR1 is SNHLY, CDR2 FYNNEI, per germline. The CDR3 runs to 14 residues. V was clipped by 7 bases and J by 2 bases, with 13 bases between them. CDR3 sequence (DNA): TGTGCCAGCAACCGACTGGGTTCCACAGATACGCAGTATTTT. Translating gives CASNRLGSTDTQYF.

This clonotype was counted only a few times. The chain recombines TRBV7-9 with TRBJ2-1; D gene ambiguous. The CDR3 covers 13 residues. Germline assignment: CDR1 SEHNR and CDR2 FQNEAQ (reference sequence). Deletions cut 1 base from V and 7 bases from J, with 8 bases between. Here the CDR3 DNA reads TGTGCCAGCAGCTTAGGGGTTGCGAATGAGCAGTTCTTC. It codes for CASSLGVANEQFF.

The chain couples TRBV27 to TRBJ2-1, with a tentative D call TRBD2 (6 bases). The V gene's germline CDR1 is MNHEY and CDR2 SMNVEV (reference sequence). CDR3 length: 17 residues. Trimming left V 6 bases short and J 0 bases short, with 18 bases between. The CDR3 coding sequence is TGTGCCAGCAGCCCGGGGAGGTGGGAGAGCTCCTACAATGAGCAGTTCTTC. Translated: CASSPGRWESSYNEQFF.

A remark on this clonotype: As the CDR3 is not closed by the conserved phenylalanine or tryptophan, this likely results from a read error. V and J are TRBV4-1 and TRBJ2-7, with 8 bases lining up with TRBD2. The CDR3 loop spans 15 amino acids. J lost 2 bases, V lost 0 bases, and 3 bases had no gene match. From germline, CDR1 is MGHRA and CDR2 YSYEKL. CDR3: CASSQEIAGTYEQYI. The CDR3 DNA follows: TGCGCCAGCAGCCAAGAGATAGCGGGAACCTACGAGCAGTACATC.

This clonotype was found a few times. A much more abundant neighbour one base away suggests this may be a read error. The chain carries TRBV6-5 and TRBJ2-5, with D possibly being TRBD2 (7 bases). This CDR3 contains 16 residues. Per the germline V gene, CDR1 is MNHEY and CDR2 is SVGAGI. The V end lost 6 bases, the J end lost 9 bases, and 26 bases lay between the germline ends. CDR3 protein: CASSRGAGGATEAQYF. The CDR3 DNA reads TGTGCCAGCAGCCGGGGGGCTGGGGGCGCGACTGAGGCCCAGTACTTC.

A note on this clonotype: One base away lies a much larger clone, so this may be a sequencing read error. This chain joins TRBV4-1 and TRBJ2-3; no firm D call. The J call may be wrong; the DNA end is better matched by TRBJ1-5. The germline gives CDR1 MGHRA, CDR2 YSYEKL. The CDR3 is made up of 16 amino acids. The CDR3 DNA sequence: TGCGCCAGCAGCCAAGAGGTACCGGGAGTGGCAGATACGCAGCATTTT. Translation: CASSQEVPGVADTQHF.

This clonotype was seen ten or more times. The chain recombines TRBV12-3 or TRBV12-4 with TRBJ1-1, with a possible D match to TRBD1 (6 bases). With 4 bases removed from V and 3 bases from J, the gap between germline ends came to 12 bases. The CDR3 length is 14 residues. CDR3 in DNA: TGTGCCAGCAGTTGGCAGGAGGGGGACACTGAAGCTTTCTTT. This encodes CASSWQEGDTEAFF.